The T cell receptor beta chain described here comes from a study of blood T cell repertoires in COVID-19. Looking at the study overall: The United States, Italy and Spain provided the acute and convalescent COVID-19 samples.

Original analysis: It was from reference gene primer amplification that nucleated cell counts were estimated. Assay: immunoSEQ multiplex PCR; the TCRdb copy retains only in-frame clones and omits some. The V and J calls and clone size are taken from that table; D and trimming were inferred from the DNA. The sample contains about 340,000 clones, around 83% of which appear only once. The CDR3 covers 15 residues. Germline V CDR1 and CDR2: SGHTA, FQGNSA. The junction had 3 bases not matched to a gene; V was cut back by 1 base and J by 3 bases. This chain links TRBV7-2 with TRBJ2-7; 10 nucleotides line up with TRBD1. The sequence came from a man in his thirties or forties with active or convalescent COVID-19. The sequenced sample consisted of peripheral blood. CDR3 sequence reads: CASSLGGQGFYEQYF. The CDR3 DNA is TGTGCCAGCAGCTTAGGGGGACAGGGGTTCTACGAGCAGTACTTC.